One sample yielded the 12 T cell receptor beta chains listed below, sequenced in a study of blood T cell repertoires in COVID-19. Using immunoSEQ multiplex PCR, the repertoire was profiled, and TCRdb retains in-frame clones only, with some absent. The sample shows roughly 350,000 clones, roughly 86% of them seen only once. Sequencing was done on a sample of peripheral blood. Every receptor here comes from a woman in her thirties with COVID-19, enrolled during active disease.

This chain joins TRBV11-3 and TRBJ1-1; perhaps TRBD1 as D (5 bases). CDR3 length: 13 residues. CDR1 and CDR2 from the germline V gene are SGHNT and YENEEA. Deletions cut 6 bases from V and 1 base from J, with 9 bases between. CDR3: CASSRQPNTEAFF. CDR3 DNA sequence: TGTGCCAGCAGTCGACAGCCGAACACTGAAGCTTTCTTT.

This chain uses TRBV10-3 with TRBJ2-3; 11 bases agree with TRBD1. CDR3 length: 14 residues. Germline CDR1 reads ENHRY; CDR2 reads SYGVKD. V lost 5 bases to trimming and J lost 6 bases; unmatched junction nucleotides: 4. In nucleotides, the CDR3 is TGTGCCATCAGTACGGACAGGGGGCGTGATACGCAGTATTTT. Its protein product is CAISTDRGRDTQYF.

This clone was counted a single time. The chain links TRBV4-2 to TRBJ2-2, with TRBD2 matching 11 bases. Germline CDR1 and CDR2: LGHNA and YNFKEQ. The CDR3 length is 16 residues. The trim removed 2 bases at V and 8 bases at J, leaving 7 bases unmatched. Here the CDR3 DNA reads TGTGCCAGCAGCCAACACCTAGCGGGAGGACGGGGGGAGCTGTTTTTT. Amino acid sequence: CASSQHLAGGRGELFF.

The chain employs TRBV12-2 and TRBJ2-1; the table names TRBD1, a call not compared with the DNA. TRBV12-2 is listed as a pseudogene. The CDR3 is 17 residues long. The CDR3 DNA is TGTGCAAGTCGCCGACAGCCCGGGACAGGGGGCAGCTGGGAGCAGTTCTTC. As protein: CASRRQPGTGGSWEQFF.

The V gene is TRBV29-1, the J gene TRBJ1-3, with a possible D match to TRBD1 (5 bases). The V end lost 7 bases, the J end lost 4 bases, and 23 bases lay between the germline ends. Per germline, CDR1 SQVTM and CDR2 ANQGSEA. The CDR3 runs 16 residues. The CDR3 DNA is TGCAGCGCCTACCTCCTCGGAAGCGGGGGAGGAAACACCATATATTTT. Its protein is CSAYLLGSGGGNTIYF. Filled out from reference TRBV29-1 and TRBJ1-3, the complete variable domain reads SAVISQKPSRDICQRGTSLTIQCQVDSQVTMMFWYRQQPGQSLTLIATANQGSEATYESGFVIDKFPISRPNLTFSTLTVSNMSPEDSSIYLCSAYLLGSGGGNTIYFGEGSWLTVV.

This chain joins TRBV7-6 and TRBJ2-7, with TRBD2 as a possible D gene (5 bases). The V gene lost 2 bases and the J gene lost 2 bases, with 13 bases spanning the gap. Germline CDR1 SGHVS, CDR2 FNYEAQ. The CDR3 sequence is 15 residues long. CDR3 coding DNA: TGTGCCAGCAGCTTAAGGGTAGCGTTTACCTACGAGCAGTACTTC. Residues: CASSLRVAFTYEQYF. Combining the CDR3 with reference TRBV7-6 and TRBJ2-7 gives the whole variable domain GAGVSQSPRYKVTKRGQDVALRCDPISGHVSLYWYRQALGQGPEFLTYFNYEAQQDKSGLPNDRFSAERPEGSISTLTIQRTEQRDSAMYRCASSLRVAFTYEQYFGPGTRLTVT.

This chain connects TRBV19 to TRBJ1-1; perhaps TRBD1 as D (5 bases). V lost 8 bases and J 0 bases, leaving 10 bases between the germline ends. Germline V gene data show CDR1 as LNHDA and CDR2 as SQIVND (reference sequence). CDR3 length: 13 amino acids. The CDR3 protein is CASYKDMNTEAFF. The CDR3 DNA sequence: TGTGCCAGTTATAAGGACATGAACACTGAAGCTTTCTTT.

The CDR3 protein is CASSQDRGRTAYEQYF. CDR3 coding DNA: TGTGCCAGCAGCCAAGATCGGGGGAGGACGGCCTACGAGCAGTACTTC. The chain has TRBV3-1 (or the pseudogene TRBV3-2) and TRBJ2-7; maybe TRBD2 (6 bases). This CDR3 is 16 amino acids long. The germline V gene has CDR1 LGHDT and CDR2 YNNKEL (reference sequence). V was clipped by 0 bases and J by 2 bases, with 14 bases between them.

The V call is TRBV15, the J call TRBJ1-5; D perhaps matches TRBD1 (6 bases). The V and J ends lost 1 base and 1 base respectively, with 14 bases between them. The CDR3 runs to 17 residues. Germline CDR1 reads LNHNV; CDR2 reads YYDKDF (reference sequence). CDR3 protein: CATSRGGGQFSNQPQHF. In DNA form, the CDR3 reads TGTGCCACCAGCAGAGGAGGGGGTCAGTTCAGCAATCAGCCCCAGCATTTT.

The chain combines TRBV14 with TRBJ2-1; possible D gene TRBD1, 6 bases. V lost 1 base and J lost 9, with 16 bases in between. Germline CDR1 reads SGHDN; CDR2 reads FVKESK. The CDR3 sequence is 15 residues long. CDR3 in DNA: TGTGCCAGCAGCCAAGGGGCCCCTCTAGGGGGTGAGCAGTTCTTC. This sequence encodes CASSQGAPLGGEQFF.

The chain is built from TRBV5-1 and TRBJ2-1; 11 nucleotides match TRBD2. CDR1 SGHRS and CDR2 YFSETQ come from the germline V gene. This CDR3 has 18 amino acids. Germline trimming cut 3 bases from V and 6 bases from J; bases unmatched to any gene: 14. The CDR3 DNA reads as TGCGCCAGCAGCTCCTCTCAGTCTAGCGGGAGGCGGGGCAATGAGCAGTTCTTC. Its protein product is CASSSSQSSGRRGNEQFF.

CDR3 sequence: CASSSRRDRTDTQYF. Here the CDR3 DNA reads TGTGCCAGCAGCTCCCGCCGGGATCGCACAGATACGCAGTATTTT. The chain joins TRBV7-2 to TRBJ2-3, with D tentatively TRBD2 (5 bases). V gave up 4 bases and J gave up 1 base, with 12 bases separating them. Germline CDR1 reads SGHTA; CDR2 reads FQGNSA. The CDR3 runs 15 residues.